The 26 T cell receptor beta chains listed next were all sequenced from one sample in a study of PD-L1 blockade in urothelial cancer (TCRdb year 2017). Read against the paper, the sample's time point label means: peripheral blood 6 weeks after treatment start. The receptor library was made with the immunoSEQ multiplex PCR assay. TCRdb limited this immuneACCESS table to in-frame rearrangements with V and J called. A share of clones is missing; checked studies link under half to unresolved V genes, and the rest is unexplained. The sample has 35,000 to 45,000 clones on record, around 82% of them singletons. In total, the top ten clones hold about 16% of the sample. Sequenced here: PBMCs, sampled around atezolizumab (anti-PD-L1) treatment. Every receptor here comes from a man aged 55 to 70 with urothelial cancer.

The chain is built from TRBV20-1 and TRBJ1-2, with D possibly matching TRBD1 (5 bases). CDR1 is DFQATT, CDR2 SNEGSKA, per germline (reference sequence). This CDR3 contains 11 residues. The germline V and J ends were trimmed by 0 bases and 10 bases, with 9 bases remaining between them. CDR3 nucleotides: TGCAGTGCTAGAGATGCGGGGGTCTACACCTTC. This encodes CSARDAGVYTF.

The V and J genes are TRBV28 and TRBJ1-2; D perhaps matches TRBD1 (5 bases). The CDR3 runs 14 residues. The germline CDR1 and CDR2 sequences are MDHEN and SYDVKM. The V gene lost 5 bases and the J gene lost 2 bases, with 12 bases spanning the gap. The CDR3 nucleotides read TGTGCCAGCAGTATGGACATTAGGAACTATGGCTACACCTTC. Its translation is CASSMDIRNYGYTF.

The J gene is TRBJ2-7, the V gene TRBV15; no clear D. Germline loops: CDR1 LNHNV, CDR2 YYDKDF (reference sequence). The CDR3 length is 13 residues. The ends were cut back, 2 bases at V and 3 bases at J, with 8 bases in the middle. The DNA of the CDR3 is TGTGCCACCAGCAGAAGAGGAGTCTACGAGCAGTACTTC. It specifies CATSRRGVYEQYF.

V is TRBV5-1 and J is TRBJ1-4; no firm D call. Germline loops: CDR1 SGHRS, CDR2 YFSETQ. Trimming took off 0 bases at V and 6 bases at J, with 15 bases between the two ends. This CDR3 has 16 amino acids. The CDR3 coding sequence is TGCGCCAGCAGCTTGGGCCCATCCGGTCTGGATGAAAAACTGTTTTTT. This encodes CASSLGPSGLDEKLFF.

This chain uses TRBV27 with TRBJ1-1, with a tentative D call TRBD1 (5 bases). Germline CDR1 is MNHEY and CDR2 is SMNVEV (reference sequence). This CDR3 has 13 residues. V shed 3 bases and J shed 1 base, with 6 bases lying between them. The CDR3 sequence is CASSFQGNTEAFF. The CDR3 nucleotides read TGTGCCAGCAGTTTCCAGGGGAACACTGAAGCTTTCTTT.

The chain joins TRBV6-1 to TRBJ2-3; 7 bases fit TRBD2. Unmatched junction bases numbered 5, after V lost 1 base and J lost 1 base. Germline CDR1 and CDR2: MNHNS and SASEGT. CDR3 length equals 16 residues. The DNA of the CDR3 is TGTGCCAGCAGTGAAGGGAGGGGAGGGGGCACAGATACGCAGTATTTT. Protein sequence: CASSEGRGGGTDTQYF.

V usage is TRBV30 and J usage is TRBJ1-4; no definite D call. CDR1 and CDR2 from the germline V gene are GTSNPN and SVGIG (reference sequence). V was cut by 6 bases and J by 8 bases, with 16 bases left in between. CDR3 length equals 13 residues. The DNA of the CDR3 is TGTGCCTGTACCGGGAGGTTGAAGGAAAAACTGTTTTTT. Protein product: CACTGRLKEKLFF.

The J gene is TRBJ2-7, the V gene TRBV6-7, with no clear D. TRBV6-7 is known as an ORF, though its function is uncertain. The CDR3 loop spans 13 amino acids. V dropped 8 bases and J dropped 6 bases, with 17 bases sitting between them. The CDR3 reads CASPRRRPGEQYF. The CDR3 bases are TGTGCCAGCCCCCGCCGGCGACCGGGCGAGCAGTACTTC.

This clone was counted a few times. This chain joins TRBV7-8 and TRBJ1-2, with 7 positions matching TRBD1. The germline gives CDR1 SGHVS, CDR2 FQNEAQ. The CDR3 runs 14 residues. Trimming took 4 bases from V and 2 from J; bases not matched to a gene: 4. CDR3 nucleotides: TGTGCCAGCAGCTCCCGACAGGGCAACTATGGCTACACCTTC. The encoded protein is CASSSRQGNYGYTF.

This clone has just one count. The chain couples TRBV2 to TRBJ2-7; D call uncertain. V lost 0 bases and J 3 bases, leaving 12 bases between the germline ends. The CDR3 is 15 residues long. CDR1 is SNHLY and CDR2 is FYNNEI in the germline V gene. The CDR3 DNA is TGTGCCAGCAGTGAAGCCTCTGGTGGCCTCTACGAGCAGTACTTC. Translating it yields CASSEASGGLYEQYF.

The chain recombines TRBV25-1 with TRBJ2-1, with TRBD2 matching 10 bases. The CDR3 is 15 residues long. Germline V gene data show CDR1 as MGHDK and CDR2 as SYGVNS. V lost 6 bases to trimming and J lost 5 bases; unmatched junction nucleotides: 7. The CDR3 protein is CASSSGGAPNNEQFF. In DNA, the CDR3 is TGTGCCAGCAGCAGCGGGGGGGCGCCTAACAATGAGCAGTTCTTC.

The chain couples TRBV5-1 to TRBJ1-6; D might be TRBD1 (5 bases). The germline gives CDR1 SGHRS, CDR2 YFSETQ. The CDR3 runs 14 residues. Trimming removed 4 bases from V and 11 bases from J, with 16 bases in between. CDR3 residues: CASSGDMGGTPLHF. CDR3 DNA sequence: TGCGCCAGCAGCGGCGACATGGGGGGAACACCCCTCCACTTT.

V and J are TRBV7-9 and TRBJ1-1, with 8 bases lining up with TRBD1. CDR1 is SEHNR and CDR2 is FQNEAQ in the germline V gene (reference sequence). The CDR3 loop spans 17 amino acids. V shed 5 bases and J 0 bases; nucleotides not matched to a gene: 11. The CDR3: CASSPQGAGFMNTEAFF. CDR3 coding DNA: TGTGCCAGCAGCCCCCAGGGGGCGGGCTTCATGAACACTGAAGCTTTCTTT. Supplemented by reference TRBV7-9 and TRBJ1-1, the full variable domain reads DTGVSQNPRHKITKRGQNVTFRCDPISEHNRLYWYRQTLGQGPEFLTYFQNEAQLEKSRLLSDRFSAERPKGSFSTLEIQRTEQGDSAMYLCASSPQGAGFMNTEAFFGQGTRLTVV.

The V call is TRBV5-1, the J call TRBJ2-4, with 10 bases identical to TRBD2. Trimming at V came to 9 bases and at J to 2 bases, leaving 14 bases not matched to a gene. The length of the CDR3 is 17 residues. Per the germline V gene, CDR1 is SGHRS and CDR2 is YFSETQ. CDR3 region: CATCEGVAGGSKNIQYF. The CDR3 DNA reads TGCGCCACCTGCGAGGGGGTAGCGGGGGGATCCAAAAACATTCAGTACTTC.

This chain connects TRBV29-1 to TRBJ2-2, with D perhaps matching TRBD1 (5 bases). The CDR3 consists of 13 residues. V was cut by 2 bases and J by 7 bases, with 11 bases left in between. CDR1 and CDR2 from the germline V gene are SQVTM and ANQGSEA. This CDR3 is CSVETRVDGELFF. Here the CDR3 DNA reads TGCAGCGTTGAAACCAGGGTTGACGGGGAGCTGTTTTTT.

A note on this clone: The sample has other DNA sequences that encode this CDR3 too. The chain is built from TRBV5-1 and TRBJ2-2, with 9 positions matching TRBD2. The CDR3 length is 14 residues. In germline, CDR1 is SGHRS, CDR2 YFSETQ. J was trimmed by 6 bases and V by 0 bases; bases with no gene match: 0. The CDR3 nucleotides are TGCGCCAGCAGCTTGGCTAGCGGGGCCGGGGAGCTGTTTTTT. Residues: CASSLASGAGELFF.

V and J are TRBV5-1 and TRBJ1-1; 11 bases are a match to TRBD1. The ends lost 4 bases at V and 3 bases at J; junction bases unmatched: 11. The CDR3 length is 17 residues. CDR1 is SGHRS and CDR2 is YFSETQ in the germline V gene. The CDR3 DNA reads TGCGCCAGCAGCACCGGGACAGGGGGGGTTATCGACACTGAAGCTTTCTTT. Encoded protein: CASSTGTGGVIDTEAFF.

The gene calls are TRBV5-1 and TRBJ1-4; a weak D match, TRBD1 (5 bases). Germline V gives CDR1 SGHRS, CDR2 YFSETQ. CDR3 length equals 14 residues. Trimming pared 3 bases from V and 8 bases from J, leaving 14 bases between. This CDR3 reads CASSSRGGEEKLFF. The CDR3 coding sequence is TGCGCCAGCAGCTCCCGGGGGGGAGAGGAAAAACTGTTTTTT.

CDR3 DNA: TGTGCCAGCTCACCACCGAGGCAGGACTATTGGGGTGACACCATATATTTT. It codes for CASSPPRQDYWGDTIYF. The V and J genes are TRBV18 and TRBJ1-3, with D uncertain. The germline V gene has CDR1 KGHSH and CDR2 LQKENI. The V and J ends lost 0 bases and 8 bases respectively, with 20 bases between them. The CDR3 covers 17 residues.

The chain is built from TRBV5-1 and TRBJ2-6, with 10 bases that match TRBD1. Looked up from germline, CDR1 is SGHRS and CDR2 is YFSETQ. With V trimmed by 2 bases and J by 2 bases, 4 bases remained unmatched. The CDR3 consists of 17 residues. CDR3 loop: CASSLGTGEPGANVLTF. As DNA, the CDR3 is TGCGCCAGCAGCTTAGGGACAGGGGAACCTGGGGCCAACGTCCTGACTTTC.

CDR3 sequence (DNA): TGTGCCATCAGTTTCGGGACAGGGGGCTCAGATACGCAGTATTTT. It yields the protein CAISFGTGGSDTQYF. The V and J genes are TRBV10-3 and TRBJ2-3, with 12 positions matching TRBD1. The V gene's germline CDR1 is ENHRY and CDR2 SYGVKD. The junction had 4 bases not matched to a gene; V was cut back by 5 bases and J by 4 bases. CDR3 size: 15 residues.

V is TRBV5-1 and J is TRBJ1-5; possible D gene TRBD1, 6 bases. Germline assignment: CDR1 SGHRS and CDR2 YFSETQ. V was trimmed by 6 bases and J by 6 bases, leaving 19 bases between them. This CDR3 region has 15 residues. CDR3 in DNA: TGCGCCAGCACCCACTACCCGGCAGGGGTTCAGCCCCAGCATTTT. Translated, it gives CASTHYPAGVQPQHF.

The rearrangement joins TRBV18 to TRBJ2-2, with TRBD2 as a possible D gene (5 bases). The CDR3 covers 16 residues. Trimming pared 1 base from V and 6 bases from J, leaving 15 bases between. The germline gives CDR1 KGHSH, CDR2 LQKENI. CDR3 in DNA: TGTGCCAGCTCACCACGTCTAGGAGGTTTCCCCGGGGAGCTGTTTTTT. It specifies CASSPRLGGFPGELFF.

The CDR3: CASSTRKGTTSGASYEQYF. The CDR3 DNA reads TGTGCCAGCAGTACCAGGAAGGGGACGACTAGCGGGGCCTCCTACGAGCAGTACTTC. The chain recombines TRBV28 with TRBJ2-7; 11 nucleotides match TRBD2. Trimming took 5 bases from V and 0 from J; bases not matched to a gene: 15. The germline CDR1 and CDR2 sequences are MDHEN and SYDVKM. The CDR3 consists of 19 residues.

The rearrangement links TRBV7-9 to TRBJ1-2; D ambiguous. Trimming removed 1 base at V and 5 bases at J, with 8 bases between. Looked up from germline, CDR1 is SEHNR and CDR2 is FQNEAQ (reference sequence). This CDR3 has 13 amino acids. The CDR3 here is CASSLVGEYGYTF. The CDR3 DNA is TGTGCCAGCAGCTTAGTCGGAGAATATGGCTACACCTTC.

The chain recombines TRBV11-3 with TRBJ2-7; a weak D match, TRBD1 (6 bases). V was clipped by 7 bases and J by 6 bases, with 22 bases between them. The CDR3 consists of 15 residues. Per the germline V gene, CDR1 is SGHNT and CDR2 is YENEEA. Here the CDR3 DNA reads TGTGCCAGCAACTATAGACAGGTCTCGTTTCCCGAGCAGTACTTC. Translation: CASNYRQVSFPEQYF.